The rows below give T cell receptor beta chains drawn from one sample of a study of cytomegalovirus exposure and HLA in healthy donors. Generated by immunoSEQ multiplex PCR, the TCRdb table keeps only in-frame clones and is missing some. The sample includes under 150,000 clones, roughly 75% of them seen just once. Sequenced sample: PBMCs. These receptors were obtained from a young man in good health and CMV-seronegative. CDR3s include the opening cysteine and the closing phenylalanine or tryptophan. A D gene is named only where the DNA matches it firmly. Not all rows give a size; the values are once, few, many and, for expanded clones, a class.

J gene	D gene	V gene	clone size	CDR3 length	CDR3 protein	CDR3 DNA
TRBJ1-1	.	TRBV11-2	few	15	CASSLRAGPVTEAFF	TGTGCCAGCAGCTTAAGGGCGGGTCCCGTCACTGAAGCTTTCTTT
TRBJ2-2	.	TRBV5-8	.	12	CADTAGTGELFF	TGTGCCGATACTGCAGGGACCGGGGAGCTGTTTTTT
TRBJ1-5	.	TRBV7-9	once	12	CASSPQGQPQHF	TGTGCCAGCAGCCCCCAGGGGCAGCCCCAGCATTTT
TRBJ1-1	.	TRBV5-1	.	15	CASGRAGEGFTEAFF	TGCGCCAGCGGACGCGCCGGGGAAGGGTTCACTGAAGCTTTCTTT
TRBJ1-4	TRBD1	TRBV27	.	15	CASSLQGAGNEKLFF	TGTGCCAGCAGTTTACAGGGGGCGGGTAATGAAAAACTGTTTTTT
TRBJ1-5	.	TRBV19	.	13	CASSSQMNQPQHF	TGTGCCAGTAGTAGTCAGATGAATCAGCCCCAGCATTTT
TRBJ1-2	TRBD1	TRBV5-1	.	14	CASSSADRVNGYPF	TGCGCCAGCAGCTCGGCGGACAGGGTAAATGGCTACCCCTTC
TRBJ2-3	TRBD1	TRBV30	few	15	CAWRPQGTLTDTQYF	TGTGCCTGGAGGCCACAGGGGACCCTCACAGATACGCAGTATTTT
TRBJ2-2	.	TRBV28	.	15	CASSLPGSNTGELFF	TGTGCCAGCAGTTTACCAGGTTCGAACACCGGGGAGCTGTTTTTT
TRBJ2-2	TRBD1	TRBV18	.	17	CASSPPLGQGAAGELFF	TGTGCCAGCTCACCACCCTTGGGGCAGGGGGCCGCCGGGGAGCTGTTTTTT
TRBJ2-3	TRBD2	TRBV6-1	.	16	CASSERTSGVGDTQYF	TGTGCCAGCAGTGAAAGGACTAGCGGGGTAGGAGATACGCAGTATTTT
TRBJ1-2	.	TRBV28	.	12	CASSLTDYGYTF	TGTGCCAGCAGTTTAACGGACTATGGCTACACCTTC
TRBJ1-4	.	TRBV30	.	15	CACPPAAGGNEKLFF	TGTGCCTGCCCCCCCGCGGCAGGCGGGAATGAAAAACTGTTTTTT
TRBJ2-5	.	TRBV6-6	.	16	CASSYLAQEPQETQYF	TGTGCCAGCAGTTACCTGGCACAGGAGCCCCAAGAGACCCAGTACTTC
TRBJ1-5	.	TRBV30	once	13	CAWSAGGNQPQHF	TGTGCCTGGAGTGCAGGGGGCAATCAGCCCCAGCATTTT
TRBJ2-1	TRBD2	TRBV7-9	.	17	CASSSRGLADSYNEQFF	TGTGCCAGCAGCTCCCGTGGACTAGCGGACTCCTACAATGAGCAGTTCTTC